Below are 2 T cell receptor beta chains sequenced from a single sample in a study of regulatory and conventional T cells in RAG deficiency. The sorted conventional CD4+ T cells were CD25-low and CD127-high, with genomic DNA sequenced. Assay used: immunoSEQ multiplex PCR; TCRdb lists only in-frame clones, some missing. This repertoire shows about 30,000 clones, more than 90% found once; its top ten account for over 0.35%. A further study also used this sample, focusing on regulatory T cells. That paper adds: The primer mix had 52 TRBV and 13 TRBJ primers.

The source material was CD25- CD4+ T cells sorted from blood. Receptors originate from a human donor in good health.

The chain combines TRBV4-1 with TRBJ1-1; the D gene is possibly TRBD1 (6 bases). The CDR3 contains 15 residues. Germline V gene sequence: CDR1 MGHRA, CDR2 YSYEKL. V lost 3 bases and J 0 bases, leaving 11 bases between the germline ends. The CDR3 nucleotides are TGCGCCAGCAGCCACCCGGGACAAATGAACACTGAAGCTTTCTTT. It yields the protein CASSHPGQMNTEAFF.

The chain links TRBV19 to TRBJ1-1; 7 bases are a match to TRBD1. The ends lost 2 bases at V and 0 bases at J; junction bases unmatched: 6. The germline V gene has CDR1 LNHDA and CDR2 SQIVND (reference sequence). The CDR3 has 16 amino acids. The CDR3 DNA is TGTGCCAGTAGTATATACCTGGGACAGCTGAACACTGAAGCTTTCTTT. Translated, it gives CASSIYLGQLNTEAFF.